This T cell receptor (beta chain) comes out of a study of T-cell reconstitution after alpha-beta-depleted transplantation in children. This clonotype occurred a few times. As it was prepared, the TCRbeta library received unique molecular identifiers. TCRdb re-called the PCR reads through MiXCR, storing one row per CDR3 protein. The table shows hundreds of thousands of distinct CDR3 sequences, with 16% occurring only once. The CDR3 totals 16 residues. Germline values: CDR1 SGHRS, CDR2 YFSETQ. Trimming took 0 bases from V and 2 from J, leaving 9 bases between them. The V gene is TRBV5-1, the J gene TRBJ2-6, with D hard to call. The TCR comes from a human donor who donated a stem cell graft to a child with acute myeloid leukemia. The input for sequencing was PBMCs from the stem cell graft donor, taken from the stem cell graft. Here the CDR3 DNA reads TGCGCCAGCAGCTTGGCCAGGCCCACTGGGGCCAACGTCCTGACTTTC. Protein product: CASSLARPTGANVLTF.